Sequencing of this T cell receptor (beta chain) was carried out in a study of early T cells in non-severe SARS-CoV-2 infection. TCRdb recomputed calls from the 5' RACE reads with MiXCR, one row per CDR3 protein. The profile shows around 61,000 distinct CDR3 sequences, around 13% of them singletons. There are a few counts of this clonotype. CDR3 length equals 12 residues. The V end was cut by 0 bases, the J end by 8 bases, with 8 bases between. CDR1 SQVTM and CDR2 ANQGSEA come from the germline V gene. J is TRBJ2-1 and V is TRBV29-1; no clear D gene. This receptor was identified in an adult who was a healthcare worker with PCR-confirmed SARS-CoV-2 infection or an uninfected control (not recorded which). The sample comprised whole blood. For the CDR3, the DNA is TGCAGCGTTGAAGATAGGAACTATGAGCAGTTCTTC. It codes for CSVEDRNYEQFF.